This T cell receptor (beta chain) emerged from a study of immune cell composition in non-small cell lung cancer. CDR1 is MDHEN, CDR2 SYDVKM, per germline. CDR3 length: 15 residues. With 8 bases clipped from V and 1 base from J, the junction kept 10 bases outside the gene matches. Broader study findings: Squamous carcinomas (roughly 80%) more often had tumour-associated clones >0.5% than adenocarcinomas (around 33%).

This table comes from immunoSEQ multiplex PCR, and its TCRdb copy is limited to in-frame clones, with some not included. The sample carries approximately 4,000 clones, 70% to 75% recorded once. As to this clone: Its target is unknown.

The V gene is TRBV28, the J gene TRBJ1-2; TRBD1 matches at 7 bases. The source of this sequence is a human donor with non-small cell lung cancer. The source material was lung tumor tissue. The CDR3 nucleotides read TGTGCCAGCCTGTTATCAGGGGGTGTTAACTATGGCTACACCTTC. Translated, it gives CASLLSGGVNYGYTF.